The 31 T cell receptor beta chains below all came from one sample that was sequenced in a study of blood T cell repertoires in COVID-19. Clones were sequenced by immunoSEQ multiplex PCR, and TCRdb holds only the in-frame ones, with some missing. The table shows approximately 90,000 clones, with roughly 78% occurring only once. The sample comprised peripheral blood. The receptors come from a woman at least 80 years old with acute or convalescent COVID-19.

The chain has TRBV11-2 and TRBJ1-1; unclear D gene. Germline V gives CDR1 SGHAT, CDR2 FQNNGV. This CDR3 contains 13 residues. The V end lost 1 base, the J end lost 8 bases, and 11 bases lay between the germline ends. The CDR3 loop reads CASSLAGSLEAFF. CDR3 sequence (DNA): TGTGCCAGCAGCTTAGCGGGGTCCCTGGAAGCTTTCTTT.

The rearrangement joins TRBV20-1 to TRBJ1-2; D unclear. This CDR3 has 11 residues. Deletions cut 6 bases from V and 5 bases from J, with 10 bases between. The germline gives CDR1 DFQATT, CDR2 SNEGSKA (reference sequence). The CDR3 is CSAFRVYGYTF. The CDR3 DNA follows: TGCAGTGCGTTCCGGGTTTATGGCTACACCTTC.

DNA for the CDR3: TGTGCCAGCAGCCAAGATATGGGGACAGGGGGCCACGAGCAGTACTTC. This gives the protein CASSQDMGTGGHEQYF. The gene calls are TRBV3-1 (or the pseudogene TRBV3-2) and TRBJ2-7, with 12 nucleotides matching TRBD1. This CDR3 comprises 16 residues. Germline lookup yields CDR1 LGHDT and CDR2 YNNKEL (reference sequence). The ends lost 0 bases at V and 5 bases at J; junction bases unmatched: 5.

This chain links TRBV7-2 with TRBJ2-3, with 7 bases that match TRBD1. The germline gives CDR1 SGHTA, CDR2 FQGNSA. The CDR3 is 16 residues long. V was pared by 2 bases and J by 6 bases, with 11 bases of the junction left unmatched. The CDR3 nucleotides read TGTGCCAGCAGCTTAAGGGGACAGCTAAGCGTCGATACGCAGTATTTT. Residues: CASSLRGQLSVDTQYF.

The chain employs TRBV6-5 and TRBJ1-2, with D unresolved. CDR3 length: 13 residues. V lost 6 bases to trimming and J lost 6 bases, with 14 bases between them. Germline V gene lookup returns CDR1 MNHEY and CDR2 SVGAGI. The CDR3 here is CASRMDGNNGYTF. DNA for the CDR3: TGTGCCAGCAGGATGGACGGGAACAATGGCTACACCTTC.

This chain links TRBV29-1 with TRBJ2-1; 8 bases fit TRBD1. The CDR3 length is 13 residues. Germline assignment: CDR1 SQVTM and CDR2 ANQGSEA. With V trimmed by 7 bases and J by 5 bases, 7 bases remained unmatched. The CDR3 reads CSGRQGRNNEQFF. DNA for the CDR3: TGCAGCGGCCGACAGGGGAGGAACAATGAGCAGTTCTTC.

This clone was seen only a few times. The rearrangement uses TRBV19 and TRBJ2-1; weak D call: TRBD2 (6 bases). Germline V gene data show CDR1 as LNHDA and CDR2 as SQIVND (reference sequence). The length of the CDR3 is 14 residues. Trimming left V 3 bases short and J 6 bases short, with 12 bases between. The CDR3 nucleotides are TGTGCCAGTAGTATGGGGGGAGAGGTCAATGAGCAGTTCTTC. This sequence encodes CASSMGGEVNEQFF.

The rearrangement uses TRBV5-1 and TRBJ1-6; the match to TRBD1 covers 9 bases. Trimming cost V 5 bases and J 10 bases; bases outside gene matches: 13. This CDR3 has 16 amino acids. CDR1 and CDR2 (germline): SGHRS, YFSETQ. The CDR3 spells CASRPLWTGAMSPLHF. In nucleotides, the CDR3 is TGCGCCAGCAGACCCCTTTGGACAGGGGCTATGTCACCCCTCCACTTT. Supplemented by reference TRBV5-1 and TRBJ1-6, the full variable domain reads KAGVTQTPRYLIKTRGQQVTLSCSPISGHRSVSWYQQTPGQGLQFLFEYFSETQRNKGNFPGRFSGRQFSNSRSEMNVSTLELGDSALYLCASRPLWTGAMSPLHFGNGTRLTVT.

A single count supports this clone. The chain links TRBV4-1 to TRBJ2-7, with 14 bases lining up with TRBD2. The length of the CDR3 is 17 residues. Per the germline V gene, CDR1 is MGHRA and CDR2 is YSYEKL. With V trimmed by 1 base and J by 4 bases, 6 bases remained unmatched. CDR3 amino acids: CASSQGWGLAGVYEQYF. CDR3 coding DNA: TGCGCCAGCAGCCAAGGGTGGGGACTAGCGGGAGTGTACGAGCAGTACTTC.

CDR3 nucleotides: TGTGCCAGCAGCTTCACTAGCTCGCCGGCGACCGGGGAGCTGTTTTTT. Translation gives CASSFTSSPATGELFF. The chain carries TRBV7-7 and TRBJ2-2; D perhaps matches TRBD2 (6 bases). V lost 3 bases and J lost 5, with 16 bases in between. CDR1 is SSHAT, CDR2 FNYEAQ, per germline (reference sequence). This CDR3 spans 16 amino acids.

This clone occurred a few times. This sequence joins TRBV15 and TRBJ1-2, with a weak D call TRBD1 (6 bases). Germline CDR1 and CDR2: LNHNV and YYDKDF (reference sequence). Trimming left V 0 bases short and J 9 bases short, with 11 bases between. CDR3 size: 13 residues. The CDR3 DNA reads as TGTGCCACCAGCAGAGAGGGGCAGGGGAGCTACACCTTC. Its protein is CATSREGQGSYTF.

This chain uses TRBV12-3 or TRBV12-4 with TRBJ2-1; possibly TRBD2 for D (5 bases). Trimming removed 5 bases at V and 9 bases at J, with 8 bases between. This CDR3 is built from 11 residues. The CDR3 DNA is TGTGCCAGCAGTGACTACGGTGAGCAGTTCTTC. It is translated as CASSDYGEQFF.

The genes are TRBV19 and TRBJ2-3; the match to TRBD1 covers 7 bases. V was pared by 5 bases and J by 0 bases, with 5 bases of the junction left unmatched. The germline CDR1 and CDR2 sequences are LNHDA and SQIVND (reference sequence). The CDR3 runs 15 residues. CDR3 amino acids: CASSPGTASTDTQYF. As DNA, the CDR3 is TGTGCCAGTAGTCCGGGGACAGCTAGCACAGATACGCAGTATTTT.

The chain uses TRBV2 and TRBJ2-1, with 8 bases identical to TRBD2. V gave up 10 bases and J gave up 7 bases; unmatched junction bases: 12. CDR1 is SNHLY, CDR2 FYNNEI, per germline. The length of the CDR3 is 14 residues. The CDR3 region is CATEAGVVRNEQFF. CDR3 DNA sequence: TGTGCCACCGAAGCGGGAGTGGTACGGAATGAGCAGTTCTTC. Supplemented by reference TRBV2 and TRBJ2-1, the full variable domain reads EPEVTQTPSHQVTQMGQEVILRCVPISNHLYFYWYRQILGQKVEFLVSFYNNEISEKSEIFDDQFSVERPDGSNFTLKIRSTKLEDSAMYFCATEAGVVRNEQFFGPGTRLTVL.

The CDR3 sequence: CASNTQPGQGALTGELFF. The CDR3 nucleotides read TGTGCCAGTAACACTCAACCGGGACAGGGGGCGTTGACCGGGGAGCTGTTTTTT. The chain has TRBV19 and TRBJ2-2; 12 bases map to TRBD1. This CDR3 region has 18 residues. Germline-derived CDR1 and CDR2 are LNHDA and SQIVND (reference sequence). V shed 7 bases and J 5 bases; nucleotides not matched to a gene: 14.

The V gene is TRBV18, the J gene TRBJ1-6; D perhaps matches TRBD1 (5 bases). Trimming shortened V by 3 bases and J by 4 bases, and 7 bases separated the two germline ends. The CDR3 consists of 14 residues. The V gene's germline CDR1 is KGHSH and CDR2 LQKENI. The CDR3 region is CASSPGGYNSPLHF. DNA for the CDR3: TGTGCCAGCTCACCCGGGGGGTATAATTCACCCCTCCACTTT.

The V and J genes are TRBV13 and TRBJ2-5; weak D call: TRBD1 (5 bases). Trimming shortened V by 2 bases and J by 3 bases, and 13 bases separated the two germline ends. The CDR3 loop spans 15 amino acids. CDR1 PRHDT and CDR2 FYEKMQ come from the germline V gene (reference sequence). In nucleotides, the CDR3 is TGTGCCAGCAGCTTATATAAGGGGCTCAAAGAGACCCAGTACTTC. Translated: CASSLYKGLKETQYF.

The chain has TRBV5-5 and TRBJ1-5, with TRBD1 identical over 9 bases. Germline-derived CDR1 and CDR2 are SGHKS and YYEKEE (reference sequence). With V trimmed by 4 bases and J by 4 bases, 9 bases remained unmatched. The CDR3 consists of 16 residues. The CDR3 sequence: CASSLLMDRGNQPQHF. The CDR3 DNA reads as TGTGCCAGCAGCCTCCTTATGGACAGGGGTAATCAGCCCCAGCATTTT.

This rearrangement joins TRBV14 to TRBJ2-1; 10 nucleotides match TRBD2. The V gene's germline CDR1 is SGHDN and CDR2 FVKESK. The CDR3 has 16 amino acids. V lost 5 bases and J lost 4; bases outside the gene matches: 8. The CDR3 bases are TGTGCCAGCAGCAAACCTGGACTAGCGGCTTACAATGAGCAGTTCTTC. Residues: CASSKPGLAAYNEQFF.

Comment on this clone: It is unclear where the CDR3 begins or ends on the DNA, so no DNA is shown, and the CDR3 is as TCRdb lists it. The chain is built from TRBV12-5 and TRBJ2-5; the D call TRBD2 from the table was never checked on the DNA. The CDR3 sequence runs 13 residues, both termini included. From germline, CDR1 is LGHNT and CDR2 FRNRAP. CDR3: CASALSFLETQYF.

The J gene is TRBJ1-5, the V gene TRBV30, with 8 bases identical to TRBD1. CDR1 and CDR2 (germline): GTSNPN, SVGIG (reference sequence). The CDR3 length is 13 residues. After removal of 1 base from V and 6 bases from J, the junction contained 2 bases not matched to a gene. CDR3 residues: CAWSADRGQPQHF. The CDR3 region has the DNA TGTGCCTGGAGTGCCGACAGGGGTCAGCCCCAGCATTTT.

The chain is built from TRBV5-1 and TRBJ2-5; TRBD2 might be the D (5 bases). Germline-derived CDR1 and CDR2 are SGHRS and YFSETQ. The CDR3 has 13 residues. Trimming removed 9 bases at V and 4 bases at J, with 16 bases between. In DNA form, the CDR3 reads TGCGCCACCAAGGGTCCGGGATTAGAGACCCAGTACTTC. Amino acids: CATKGPGLETQYF.

This sequence joins TRBV7-9 and TRBJ2-7; 13 nucleotides agree with TRBD2. V was pared by 5 bases and J by 1 base, with 8 bases of the junction left unmatched. The CDR3 has 17 residues. Germline V gives CDR1 SEHNR, CDR2 FQNEAQ (reference sequence). The CDR3 reads CASSRGTSGILSYEQYF. For the CDR3, the DNA is TGTGCCAGCAGCCGCGGGACTAGCGGGATTCTTTCCTACGAGCAGTACTTC.

The V call is TRBV24-1, the J call TRBJ2-5; D is uncertain. V was cut by 3 bases and J by 1 base, with 14 bases left in between. Germline CDR1 KGHDR, CDR2 SFDVKD. The CDR3 runs to 16 residues. The CDR3 is CATSDRQGRSQETQYF. CDR3 DNA sequence: TGTGCCACCAGTGATAGACAAGGCAGGTCCCAAGAGACCCAGTACTTC.

J is TRBJ2-5 and V is TRBV2, with D perhaps TRBD2 (6 bases). This CDR3 is 13 amino acids long. Germline V lookup: CDR1 SNHLY, CDR2 FYNNEI. V lost 6 bases and J 10 bases, leaving 18 bases between the germline ends. The CDR3 DNA is TGTGCCAGCAGCTCCATAGGCGGCGGGGTCCAGTACTTC. This translates into CASSSIGGGVQYF. The entire variable domain, with the rest obtained from reference TRBV2 and TRBJ2-5, is as follows: EPEVTQTPSHQVTQMGQEVILRCVPISNHLYFYWYRQILGQKVEFLVSFYNNEISEKSEIFDDQFSVERPDGSNFTLKIRSTKLEDSAMYFCASSSIGGGVQYFGPGTRLLVL.

The J gene is TRBJ2-7, the V gene TRBV7-6; weak D call: TRBD2 (5 bases). The germline CDR1 and CDR2 sequences are SGHVS and FNYEAQ. V was clipped by 3 bases and J by 3 bases, with 15 bases between them. This CDR3 spans 15 amino acids. The CDR3 nucleotides are TGTGCCAGCAGCTTGGGTAGCGCATCCCTCTACGAGCAGTACTTC. It is translated as CASSLGSASLYEQYF.

This clone is medium-sized in the sample. The chain carries TRBV2 and TRBJ2-4; D possibly corresponds to TRBD1 (5 bases). The germline gives CDR1 SNHLY, CDR2 FYNNEI. V lost 6 bases and J lost 7, with 19 bases in between. The CDR3 contains 15 residues. CDR3 sequence (DNA): TGTGCCAGCAGCCCTAATCAGGGATTTTACAACATTCAGTACTTC. Encoded protein: CASSPNQGFYNIQYF. The entire variable domain, with the rest obtained from reference TRBV2 and TRBJ2-4, is as follows: EPEVTQTPSHQVTQMGQEVILRCVPISNHLYFYWYRQILGQKVEFLVSFYNNEISEKSEIFDDQFSVERPDGSNFTLKIRSTKLEDSAMYFCASSPNQGFYNIQYFGAGTRLSVL.

V gene TRBV28 combines with J gene TRBJ2-5; D not resolved. V was clipped by 1 base and J by 5 bases, with 5 bases between them. Germline CDR1 MDHEN, CDR2 SYDVKM. The CDR3 sequence is 12 residues long. The CDR3, as DNA: TGTGCCAGCAGTTTATACCGGGAGACCCAGTACTTC. Translation gives CASSLYRETQYF.

This sequence joins TRBV6-5 and TRBJ2-1; D may be TRBD2 (5 bases). Trimming removed 5 bases from V and 5 bases from J, with 13 bases in between. The CDR3 length is 14 residues. CDR1 MNHEY and CDR2 SVGAGI come from the germline V gene. Here the CDR3 reads CASSSPGGHNEQFF. CDR3 DNA sequence: TGTGCCAGCAGTAGTCCTGGAGGACACAATGAGCAGTTCTTC.

The chain couples TRBV5-1 to TRBJ2-1; D may be TRBD2 (6 bases). The V gene's germline CDR1 is SGHRS and CDR2 YFSETQ. Trimming pared 2 bases from V and 0 bases from J, leaving 12 bases between. This CDR3 contains 16 residues. CDR3: CASSFGGGSSYNEQFF. For the CDR3, the DNA is TGCGCCAGCAGCTTTGGCGGAGGGAGCTCCTACAATGAGCAGTTCTTC. Together with reference TRBV5-1 and TRBJ2-1, the CDR3 gives the full variable domain: KAGVTQTPRYLIKTRGQQVTLSCSPISGHRSVSWYQQTPGQGLQFLFEYFSETQRNKGNFPGRFSGRQFSNSRSEMNVSTLELGDSALYLCASSFGGGSSYNEQFFGPGTRLTVL.

The V call is TRBV5-4, the J call TRBJ1-4, with 9 bases identical to TRBD1. This CDR3 region has 15 residues. V lost 4 bases and J lost 6; bases outside the gene matches: 7. Germline loops: CDR1 SGHNT, CDR2 YYREEE (reference sequence). CDR3 region: CASSQDRGSYEKLFF. In DNA, the CDR3 is TGTGCCAGCAGCCAGGACAGGGGTTCGTATGAAAAACTGTTTTTT.